The clone carrying this T cell receptor beta chain appeared a single time. The CDR3 spans 14 residues. Looked up from germline, CDR1 is SEHNR and CDR2 is FQNEAQ (reference sequence). V lost 5 bases to trimming and J lost 7 bases; unmatched junction nucleotides: 8. As processed by the authors: Counts of nucleated cells, estimated from reference gene primer amplification, were obtained. Profiled with immunoSEQ multiplex PCR; TCRdb holds only in-frame clones, not every one. V, J and clone size derive from that table, while D and trimming were established from the DNA sequence. The sample consists of about 78,000 clones, roughly 86% of them appearing once. This sample stems from a study of blood T cell repertoires in COVID-19. Study-level background: Collection of acute and convalescent COVID-19 samples took place in the United States, Italy and Spain.

This receptor was obtained from a man in his forties or fifties with active or convalescent COVID-19. V usage is TRBV7-9 and J usage is TRBJ1-2; TRBD1 matches at 9 bases. Sequenced: peripheral blood. Written as DNA, the CDR3 is TGTGCCAGCAGCGAACTGGGGACAGGGTCTGGCTACACCTTC. Encoded protein: CASSELGTGSGYTF.